What follows are 2 T cell receptor beta chains derived from one specimen sequenced in a study of blood T cell repertoires in COVID-19. Profiling relied on immunoSEQ multiplex PCR, and the TCRdb table lists in-frame clones only, not all of them. The top ten clones hold approximately 8% of a sample with about 200,000 clones, roughly four fifths of them seen once. The sequencing sample was made of peripheral blood. The source is a woman aged 50 to 60 with active or convalescent COVID-19.

This clone was recorded at least ten times. This sequence joins TRBV14 and TRBJ2-1, with TRBD2 matching over 10 bases. CDR1 is SGHDN and CDR2 is FVKESK in the germline V gene. V shed 4 bases and J 4 bases; nucleotides not matched to a gene: 7. This CDR3 contains 16 residues. The CDR3 protein is CASSLGSGRQYNEQFF. The CDR3 DNA reads TGTGCCAGCAGCCTAGGTAGCGGGAGGCAATACAATGAGCAGTTCTTC.

This clone was counted at least ten times. This chain connects TRBV3-1 (or the pseudogene TRBV3-2) to TRBJ1-4; possible D gene TRBD1, 5 bases. Germline V gene sequence: CDR1 LGHDT, CDR2 YNNKEL (reference sequence). Trimming took 2 bases from V and 7 from J, leaving 14 bases between them. CDR3 length equals 15 residues. CDR3 sequence reads: CASSQILQGSEKLFF. CDR3 sequence (DNA): TGTGCCAGCAGCCAAATTCTGCAGGGTAGTGAAAAACTGTTTTTT.